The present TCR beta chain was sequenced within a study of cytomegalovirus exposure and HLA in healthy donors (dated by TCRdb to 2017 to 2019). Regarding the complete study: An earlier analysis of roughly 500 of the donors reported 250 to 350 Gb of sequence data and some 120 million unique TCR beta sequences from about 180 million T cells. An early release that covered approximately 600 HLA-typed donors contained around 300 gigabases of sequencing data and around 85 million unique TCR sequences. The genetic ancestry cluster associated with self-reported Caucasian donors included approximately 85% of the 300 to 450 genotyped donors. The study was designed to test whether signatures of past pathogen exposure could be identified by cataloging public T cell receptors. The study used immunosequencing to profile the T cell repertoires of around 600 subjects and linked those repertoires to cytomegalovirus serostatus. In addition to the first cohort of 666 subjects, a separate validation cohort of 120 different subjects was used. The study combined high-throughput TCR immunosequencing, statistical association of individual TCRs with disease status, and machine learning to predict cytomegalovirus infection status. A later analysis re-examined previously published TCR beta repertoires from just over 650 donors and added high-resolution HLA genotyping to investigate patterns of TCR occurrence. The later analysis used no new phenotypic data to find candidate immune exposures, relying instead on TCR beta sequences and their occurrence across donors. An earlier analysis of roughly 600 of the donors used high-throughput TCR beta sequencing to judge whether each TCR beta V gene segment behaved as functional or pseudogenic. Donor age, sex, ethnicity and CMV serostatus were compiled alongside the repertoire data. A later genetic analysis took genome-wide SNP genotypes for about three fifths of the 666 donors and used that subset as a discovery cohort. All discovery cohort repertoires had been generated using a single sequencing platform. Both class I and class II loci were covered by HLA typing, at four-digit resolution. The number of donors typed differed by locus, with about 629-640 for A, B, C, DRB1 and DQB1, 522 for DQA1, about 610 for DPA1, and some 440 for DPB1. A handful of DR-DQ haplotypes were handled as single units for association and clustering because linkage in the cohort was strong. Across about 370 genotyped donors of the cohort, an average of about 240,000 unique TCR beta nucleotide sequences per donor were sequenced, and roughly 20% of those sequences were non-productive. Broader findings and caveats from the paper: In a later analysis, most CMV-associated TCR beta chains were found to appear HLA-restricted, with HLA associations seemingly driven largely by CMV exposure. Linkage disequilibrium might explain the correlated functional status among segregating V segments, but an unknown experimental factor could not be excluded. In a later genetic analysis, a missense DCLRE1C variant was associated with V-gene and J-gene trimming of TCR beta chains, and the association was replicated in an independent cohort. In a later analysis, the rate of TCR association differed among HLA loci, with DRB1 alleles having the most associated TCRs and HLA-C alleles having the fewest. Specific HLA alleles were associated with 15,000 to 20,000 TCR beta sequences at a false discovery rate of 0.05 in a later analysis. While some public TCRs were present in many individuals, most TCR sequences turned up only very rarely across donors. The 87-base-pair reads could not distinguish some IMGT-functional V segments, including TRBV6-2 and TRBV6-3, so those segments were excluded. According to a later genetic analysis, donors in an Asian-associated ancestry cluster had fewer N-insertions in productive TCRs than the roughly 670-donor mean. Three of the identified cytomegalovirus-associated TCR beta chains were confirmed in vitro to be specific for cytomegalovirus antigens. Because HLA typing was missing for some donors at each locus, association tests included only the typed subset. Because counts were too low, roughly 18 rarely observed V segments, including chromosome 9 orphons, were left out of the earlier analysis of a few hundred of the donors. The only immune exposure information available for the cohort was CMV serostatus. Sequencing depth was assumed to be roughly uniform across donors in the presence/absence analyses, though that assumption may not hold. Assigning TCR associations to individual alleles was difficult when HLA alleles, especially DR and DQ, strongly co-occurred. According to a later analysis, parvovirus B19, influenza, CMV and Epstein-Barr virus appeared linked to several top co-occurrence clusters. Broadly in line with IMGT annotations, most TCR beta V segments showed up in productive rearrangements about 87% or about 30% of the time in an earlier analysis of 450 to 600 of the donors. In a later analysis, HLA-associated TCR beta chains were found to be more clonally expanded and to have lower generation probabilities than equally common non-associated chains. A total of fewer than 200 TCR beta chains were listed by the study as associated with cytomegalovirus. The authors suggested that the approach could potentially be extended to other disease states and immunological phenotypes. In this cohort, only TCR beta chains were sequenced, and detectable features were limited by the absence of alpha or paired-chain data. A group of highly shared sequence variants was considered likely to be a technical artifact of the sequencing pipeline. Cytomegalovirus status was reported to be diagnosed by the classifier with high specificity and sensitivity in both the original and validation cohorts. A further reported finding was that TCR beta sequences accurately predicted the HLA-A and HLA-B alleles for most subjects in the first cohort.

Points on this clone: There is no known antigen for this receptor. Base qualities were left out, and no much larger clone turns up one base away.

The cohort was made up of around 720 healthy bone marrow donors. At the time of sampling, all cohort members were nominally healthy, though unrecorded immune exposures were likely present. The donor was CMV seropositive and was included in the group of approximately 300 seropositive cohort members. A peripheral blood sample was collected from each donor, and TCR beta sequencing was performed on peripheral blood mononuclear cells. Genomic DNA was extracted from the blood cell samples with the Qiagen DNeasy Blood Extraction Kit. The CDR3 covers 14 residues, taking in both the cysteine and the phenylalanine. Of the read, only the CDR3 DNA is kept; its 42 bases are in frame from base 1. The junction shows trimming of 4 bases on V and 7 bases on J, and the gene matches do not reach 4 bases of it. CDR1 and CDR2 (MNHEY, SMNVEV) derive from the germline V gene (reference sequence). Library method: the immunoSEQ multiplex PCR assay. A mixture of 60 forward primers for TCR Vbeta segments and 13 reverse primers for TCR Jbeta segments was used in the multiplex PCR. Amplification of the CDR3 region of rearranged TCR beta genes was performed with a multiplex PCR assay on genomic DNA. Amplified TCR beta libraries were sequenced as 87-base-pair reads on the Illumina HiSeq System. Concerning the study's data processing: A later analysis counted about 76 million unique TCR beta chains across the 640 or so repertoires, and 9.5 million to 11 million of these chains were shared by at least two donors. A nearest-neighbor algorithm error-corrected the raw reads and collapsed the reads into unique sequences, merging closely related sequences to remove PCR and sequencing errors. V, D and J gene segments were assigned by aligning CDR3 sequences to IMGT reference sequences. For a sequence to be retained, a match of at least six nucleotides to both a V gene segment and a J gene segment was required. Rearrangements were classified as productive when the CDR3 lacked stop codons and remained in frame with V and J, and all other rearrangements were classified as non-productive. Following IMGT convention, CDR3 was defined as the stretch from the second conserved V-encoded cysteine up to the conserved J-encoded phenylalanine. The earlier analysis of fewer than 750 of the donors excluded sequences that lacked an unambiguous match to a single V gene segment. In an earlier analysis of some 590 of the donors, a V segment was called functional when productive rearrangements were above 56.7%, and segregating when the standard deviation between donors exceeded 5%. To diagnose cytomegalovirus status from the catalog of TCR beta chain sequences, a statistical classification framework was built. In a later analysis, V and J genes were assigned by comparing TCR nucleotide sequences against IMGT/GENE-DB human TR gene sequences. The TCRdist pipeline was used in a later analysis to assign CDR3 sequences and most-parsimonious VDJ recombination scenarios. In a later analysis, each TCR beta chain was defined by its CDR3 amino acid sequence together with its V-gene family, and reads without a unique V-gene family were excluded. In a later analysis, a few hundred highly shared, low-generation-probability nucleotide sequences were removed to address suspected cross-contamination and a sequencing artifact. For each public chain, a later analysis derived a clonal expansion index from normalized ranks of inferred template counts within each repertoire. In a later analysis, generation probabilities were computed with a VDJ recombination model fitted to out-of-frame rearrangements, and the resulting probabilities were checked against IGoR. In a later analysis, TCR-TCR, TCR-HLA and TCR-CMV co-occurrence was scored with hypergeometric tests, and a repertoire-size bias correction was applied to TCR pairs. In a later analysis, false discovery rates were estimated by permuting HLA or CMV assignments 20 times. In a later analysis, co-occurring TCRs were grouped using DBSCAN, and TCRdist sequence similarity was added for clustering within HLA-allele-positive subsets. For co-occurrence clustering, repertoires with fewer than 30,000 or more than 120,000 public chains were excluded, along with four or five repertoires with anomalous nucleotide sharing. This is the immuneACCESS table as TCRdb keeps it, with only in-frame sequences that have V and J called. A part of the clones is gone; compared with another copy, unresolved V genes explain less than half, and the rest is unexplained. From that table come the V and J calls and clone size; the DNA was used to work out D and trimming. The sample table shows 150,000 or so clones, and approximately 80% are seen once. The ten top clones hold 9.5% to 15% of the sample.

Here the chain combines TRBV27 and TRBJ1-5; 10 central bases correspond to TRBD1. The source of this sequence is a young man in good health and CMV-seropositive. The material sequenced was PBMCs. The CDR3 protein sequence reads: CASSSTGQGQPQHF. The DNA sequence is TGTGCCAGCAGTTCCACGGGACAGGGGCAGCCCCAGCATTTT.